This T cell receptor beta chain is from a study of blood T cell repertoires in COVID-19 (dated by TCRdb to about 2020). Background for the entire study: The collaborator samples originated in the United States, Italy and Spain and spanned the acute and convalescent phases of COVID-19. The material from the prospective study consisted of cDNA or gDNA derived from T cells, B-cell-depleted T cells, or PBMCs. The dataset comprised deeply sampled blood TCRbeta repertoires from subjects exposed to, actively infected with, or recovered from COVID-19. The repertoires were made available in a free public database intended to serve as a resource for research on the immune response to SARS-CoV-2. The samples were drawn from two sources: the first 160 participants of the ongoing ImmuneRACE study, and 1,200 or so subjects contributed by 6 global collaborators. A de-identified subject ID, COVID-19 status, age in years and sex were almost always included in the sample metadata. Where available, HLA class I and class II types were taken from metadata supplied by the sample provider and were not determined by assay-based typing. Paper-wide results and their limitations: The quantity of clinical and demographic metadata differed by source and by participant and was supplied without curation.

Whole blood was collected in K2EDTA tubes by collaborating institutions according to the institutions' own protocols. For TCRbeta analysis, collaborators shipped samples as frozen whole blood, isolated PBMCs, or DNA extracted from either of those sample types. The immunoSEQ Assay, a bias-controlled multiplex PCR, was used to amplify TCRbeta CDR3 regions from genomic DNA. The original methods were these. The number of nucleated cells in each sample was estimated from the amplification of reference gene primers within the assay. To quantify the absolute abundance of each unique TCRbeta CDR3 rearrangement, sequence reads were collapsed and filtered. Productive Simpson clonality was computed per sample as the square root of Simpson's diversity index over productive rearrangements. The source is immuneACCESS, and TCRdb retained only in-frame sequences with V and J called. Part of the clones is not carried over; for the studies checked, unresolved V genes explain less than half of this, and the remainder is unexplained. Clone size and V and J calls were adopted from that table, with D and trimming inferred from the DNA. The table for this sample lists about 190,000 clones; more than 70% of them were counted only once. About 3% of the sample is in the top ten clones.

Concerning this clone itself: The antigen it recognizes is unknown. One base away there is no much larger clone; base qualities are not given. Other nucleotide sequences in the sample specify the same CDR3.

The receptor was isolated from a woman older than 75 with active or convalescent COVID-19. The sequenced sample consisted of peripheral blood.

The DNA sequence follows: TGTGCCAGCAGCGACCGAGGAGATACGCAGTATTTT. It specifies CASSDRGDTQYF. The chain is encoded by TRBV2 joined to TRBJ2-3, with the D gene too uncertain to name. CDR3 length: 12 amino acids, cysteine to phenylalanine. The CDR3 DNA has 36 bases and is translated from base 1. Via the germline V gene, CDR1 is SNHLY and CDR2 FYNNEI. Trimming takes 6 bases from V and 5 bases from J, and the germline ends sit 9 bases apart.